This T cell receptor (beta chain) is from a study of neurological immune-mediated disorders. Looking at the study overall: Among the approximately 35 patients with multiple sclerosis, roughly 30 were relapsing-remitting, while 3 were secondary progressive. Study observations and caveats: The level of TCR clonal expansion was highest in patients with HTLV-1-associated myelopathy and lowest in multiple sclerosis, where it fell below the level seen in healthy controls. When grouped phylogenetically, the repertoires of 18 of the 34 multiple sclerosis patients fell together in one related-CDR3 cluster, which is a possible signature.

This clonotype was detected a few times. Antigen: not known. V lost 2 bases, J lost 4 bases, and 18 bases stayed unmatched. CDR1 is GTSNPN, CDR2 SVGIG, per germline (reference sequence). This CDR3 is 18 amino acids long. TCRdb independently ran MiXCR on the 5' RACE reads; one entry per CDR3 protein. Here the sample spans approximately 90,000 distinct CDR3 sequences, roughly 4% being singletons. Source material: PBMCs. This TCR derives from a woman between 18 and 29 years old with multiple sclerosis. V and J are TRBV30 and TRBJ2-3; 7 bases align to TRBD1. The CDR3 DNA reads as TGTGCCTGGAGTATGAGGGGGCGAGCAACAAAGGGGCCAGATACGCAGTATTTT. Protein: CAWSMRGRATKGPDTQYF.